The source of this TCR beta chain is a study of cytomegalovirus exposure and HLA in healthy donors. About the study: Earlier work reported some 110 million unique TCR beta sequences from 150 million to 200 million T cells. Whole-study results and caveats: Only CMV serostatus was available as immune exposure information.

For this clone: Its specificity is unknown.

V lost 3 bases and J lost 7; bases outside the gene matches: 10. Germline V gene data show CDR1 as LNHNV and CDR2 as YYDKDF (reference sequence). The CDR3 extends over 15 amino acids. Amplification used 60 Vbeta primers and 13 Jbeta primers. In the original workflow: Later, an analysis found around 77 million unique TCR beta chains, and 9.5 million to 12 million of these were shared. The table came from immunoSEQ multiplex PCR; TCRdb's copy has only in-frame clones and leaves some out. The V and J calls and clone size are taken from that table; D and trimming were inferred from the DNA. The table lists 150,000 to 200,000 clones, roughly 80% of them singletons.

V is TRBV15 and J is TRBJ2-7, with 9 positions matching TRBD1. The receptor's source is a man aged 35 to 55 in good health and CMV-seronegative. Input material: PBMCs. DNA for the CDR3: TGTGCCACCAGCAGCGCCGGGACAGGGATTAGGGAGCAGTACTTC. Its translation: CATSSAGTGIREQYF.